This section outlines one T cell receptor beta chain sequence together with its context. The data are from a study of OX40 agonist ivuxolimab in advanced cancers. Some clones are missing from TCRdb's copy, which holds only in-frame ones; the method was immunoSEQ multiplex PCR. The data hold over 65,000 clones, with around 84% observed a single time. Germline CDR1 and CDR2: WSHSY and SAAADI. The V gene end was trimmed by 4 bases and the J gene end by 2 bases; junction bases not matched to a gene: 2. The CDR3 consists of 14 residues. Sequenced material: CD4+ or CD8+ T cells sorted from blood, taken in a trial of the OX40 agonist ivuxolimab. The V and J genes are TRBV10-2 and TRBJ2-1; 7 bases align to TRBD2. The clonotype originates from an adult with an advanced solid tumor such as melanoma, head and neck, liver or kidney cancer. The CDR3, as DNA: TGCGCCAGCAGTGGGGGGGGTCCCTACAATGAGCAGTTCTTC. It is translated as CASSGGGPYNEQFF.